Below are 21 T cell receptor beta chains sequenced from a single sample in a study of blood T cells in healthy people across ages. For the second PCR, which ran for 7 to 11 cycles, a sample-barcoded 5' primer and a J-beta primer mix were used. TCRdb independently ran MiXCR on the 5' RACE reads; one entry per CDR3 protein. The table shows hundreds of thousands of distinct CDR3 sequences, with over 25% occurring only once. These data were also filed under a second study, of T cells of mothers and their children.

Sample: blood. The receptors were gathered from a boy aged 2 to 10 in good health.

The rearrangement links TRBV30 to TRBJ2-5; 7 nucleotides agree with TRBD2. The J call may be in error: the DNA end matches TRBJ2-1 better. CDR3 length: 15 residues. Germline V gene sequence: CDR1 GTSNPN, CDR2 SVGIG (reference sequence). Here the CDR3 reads CAWSVLDGGGKEQFF. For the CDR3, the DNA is TGTGCCTGGAGTGTACTCGACGGGGGAGGGAAGGAGCAGTTCTTC.

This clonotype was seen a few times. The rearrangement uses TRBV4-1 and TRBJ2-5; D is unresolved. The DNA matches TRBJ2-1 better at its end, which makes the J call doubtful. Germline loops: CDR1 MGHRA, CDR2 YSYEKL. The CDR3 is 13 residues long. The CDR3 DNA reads TGCGCCAGCAGCCAACTGAAGTACAATGAGCAGTTCTTC. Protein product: CASSQLKYNEQFF.

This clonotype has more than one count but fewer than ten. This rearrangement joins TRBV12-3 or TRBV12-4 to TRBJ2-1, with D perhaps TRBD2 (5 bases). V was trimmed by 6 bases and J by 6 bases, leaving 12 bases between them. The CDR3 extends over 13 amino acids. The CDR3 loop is CASSSGLRNEQFF. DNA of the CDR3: TGTGCCAGCAGCTCAGGACTGCGCAATGAGCAGTTCTTC.

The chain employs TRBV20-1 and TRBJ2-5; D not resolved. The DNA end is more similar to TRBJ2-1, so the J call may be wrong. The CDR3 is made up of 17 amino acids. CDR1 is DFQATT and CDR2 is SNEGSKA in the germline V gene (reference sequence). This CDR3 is CSARGRLYSMIHNEQFF. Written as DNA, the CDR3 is TGCAGTGCTAGGGGTAGACTCTATTCCATGATCCACAATGAGCAGTTCTTC.

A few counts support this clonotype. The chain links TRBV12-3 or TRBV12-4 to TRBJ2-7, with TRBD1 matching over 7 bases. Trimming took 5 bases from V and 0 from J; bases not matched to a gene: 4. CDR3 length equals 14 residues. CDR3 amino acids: CASSQAGGSYEQYF. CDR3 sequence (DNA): TGTGCCAGCAGTCAAGCAGGGGGCTCCTACGAGCAGTACTTC.

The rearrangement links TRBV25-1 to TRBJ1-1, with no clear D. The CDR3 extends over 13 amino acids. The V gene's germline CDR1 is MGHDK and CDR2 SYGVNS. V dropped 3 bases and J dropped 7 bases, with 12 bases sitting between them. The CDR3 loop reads CASSELGRDEAFF. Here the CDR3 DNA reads TGTGCCAGCAGTGAGTTGGGTAGAGATGAAGCTTTCTTT.

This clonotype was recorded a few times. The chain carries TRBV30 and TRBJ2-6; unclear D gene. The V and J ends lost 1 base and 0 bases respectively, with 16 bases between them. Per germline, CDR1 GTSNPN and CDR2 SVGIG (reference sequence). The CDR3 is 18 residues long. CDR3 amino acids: CAWSGPRDLFSGANVLTF. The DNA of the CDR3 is TGTGCCTGGAGTGGACCTAGAGATCTATTCTCTGGGGCCAACGTCCTGACTTTC.

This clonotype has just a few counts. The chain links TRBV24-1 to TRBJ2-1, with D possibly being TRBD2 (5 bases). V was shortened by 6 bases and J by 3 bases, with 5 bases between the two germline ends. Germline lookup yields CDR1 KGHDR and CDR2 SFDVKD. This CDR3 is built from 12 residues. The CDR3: CATSSGYNEQFF. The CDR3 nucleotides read TGTGCCACCAGTAGCGGCTACAATGAGCAGTTCTTC.

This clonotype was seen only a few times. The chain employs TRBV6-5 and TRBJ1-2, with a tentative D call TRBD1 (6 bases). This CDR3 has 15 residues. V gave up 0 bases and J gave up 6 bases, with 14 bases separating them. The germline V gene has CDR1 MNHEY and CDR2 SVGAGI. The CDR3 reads CASSYSTGARDGYTF. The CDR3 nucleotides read TGTGCCAGCAGTTACTCGACAGGAGCTCGGGATGGCTACACCTTC.

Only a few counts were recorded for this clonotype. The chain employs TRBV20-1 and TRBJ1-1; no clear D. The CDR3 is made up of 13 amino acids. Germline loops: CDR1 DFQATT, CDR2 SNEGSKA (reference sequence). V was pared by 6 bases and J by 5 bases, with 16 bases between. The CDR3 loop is CSATGEVHTEAFF. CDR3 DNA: TGCAGTGCCACGGGCGAGGTCCATACTGAAGCTTTCTTT.

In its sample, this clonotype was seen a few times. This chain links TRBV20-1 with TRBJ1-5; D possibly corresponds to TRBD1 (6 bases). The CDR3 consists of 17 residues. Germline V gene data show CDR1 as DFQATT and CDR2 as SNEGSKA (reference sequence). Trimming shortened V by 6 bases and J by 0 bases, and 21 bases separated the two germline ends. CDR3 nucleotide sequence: TGCAGTGCCAAGAGACAGGAATACGTCCTTAGCAATCAGCCCCAGCATTTT. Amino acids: CSAKRQEYVLSNQPQHF.

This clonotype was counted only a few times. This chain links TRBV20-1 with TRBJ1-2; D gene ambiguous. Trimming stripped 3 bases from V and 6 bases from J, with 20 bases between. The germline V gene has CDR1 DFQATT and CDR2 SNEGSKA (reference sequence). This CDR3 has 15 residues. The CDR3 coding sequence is TGCAGTGCTAGTATCTCCGTCAGAGAAAGTAATGGCTACACCTTC. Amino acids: CSASISVRESNGYTF.

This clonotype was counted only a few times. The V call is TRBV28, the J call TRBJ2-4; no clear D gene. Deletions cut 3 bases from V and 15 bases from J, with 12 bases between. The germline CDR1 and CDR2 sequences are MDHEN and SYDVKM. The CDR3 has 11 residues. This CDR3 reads CASSFNSKWYF. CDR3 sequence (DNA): TGTGCCAGCAGTTTTAACTCAAAGTGGTACTTC.

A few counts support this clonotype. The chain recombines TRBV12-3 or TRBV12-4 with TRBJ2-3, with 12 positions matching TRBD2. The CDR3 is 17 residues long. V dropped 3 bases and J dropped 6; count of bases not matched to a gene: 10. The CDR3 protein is CASSFEASGGDGDTQYF. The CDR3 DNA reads TGTGCCAGCAGTTTCGAGGCTAGCGGGGGGGATGGTGATACGCAGTATTTT.

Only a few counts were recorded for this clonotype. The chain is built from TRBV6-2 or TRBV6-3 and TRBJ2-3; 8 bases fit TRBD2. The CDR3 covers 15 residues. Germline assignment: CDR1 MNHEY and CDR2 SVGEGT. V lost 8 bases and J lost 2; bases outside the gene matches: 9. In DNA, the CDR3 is TGTGCCAGCCACGAGCGGGAGATTTACACAGATACGCAGTATTTT. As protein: CASHEREIYTDTQYF.

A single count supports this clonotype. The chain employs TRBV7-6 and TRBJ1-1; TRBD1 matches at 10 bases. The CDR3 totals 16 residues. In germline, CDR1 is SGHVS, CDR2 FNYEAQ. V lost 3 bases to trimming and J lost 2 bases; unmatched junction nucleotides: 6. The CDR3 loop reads CASSLGQGRGNTEAFF. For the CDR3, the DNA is TGTGCCAGCAGCTTGGGACAGGGGAGGGGAAACACTGAAGCTTTCTTT.

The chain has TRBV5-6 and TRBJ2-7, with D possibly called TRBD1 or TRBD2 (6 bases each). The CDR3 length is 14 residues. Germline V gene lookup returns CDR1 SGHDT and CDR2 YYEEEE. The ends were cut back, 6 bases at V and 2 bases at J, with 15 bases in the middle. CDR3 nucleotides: TGTGCCAGCATCCGGAGGGGGGAGGCCTACGAGCAGTACTTC. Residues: CASIRRGEAYEQYF.

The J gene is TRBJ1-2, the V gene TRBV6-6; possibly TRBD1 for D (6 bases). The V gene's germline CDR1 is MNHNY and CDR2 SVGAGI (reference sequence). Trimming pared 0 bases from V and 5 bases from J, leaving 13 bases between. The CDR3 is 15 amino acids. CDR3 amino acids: CASSYSPRQGYGYTF. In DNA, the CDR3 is TGTGCCAGCAGTTACTCTCCACGGCAGGGGTATGGCTACACCTTC.

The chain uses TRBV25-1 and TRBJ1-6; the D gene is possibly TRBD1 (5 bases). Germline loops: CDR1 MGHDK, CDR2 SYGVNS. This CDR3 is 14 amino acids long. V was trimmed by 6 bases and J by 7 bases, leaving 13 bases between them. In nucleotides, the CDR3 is TGTGCCAGCAGGCGGGACGCCGCAAATTCACCCCTCCACTTT. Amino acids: CASRRDAANSPLHF.

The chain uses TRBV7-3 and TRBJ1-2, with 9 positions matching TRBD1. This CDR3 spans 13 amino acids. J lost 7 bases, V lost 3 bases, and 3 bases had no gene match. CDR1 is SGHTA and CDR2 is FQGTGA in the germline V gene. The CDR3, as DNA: TGTGCCAGCAGCTTTACAGGGGGCAGTGGCTACACCTTC. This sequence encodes CASSFTGGSGYTF. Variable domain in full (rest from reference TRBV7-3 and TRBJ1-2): GAGVSQTPSNKVTEKGKYVELRCDPISGHTALYWYRQSLGQGPEFLIYFQGTGAADDSGLPNDRFFAVRPEGSVSTLKIQRTERGDSAVYLCASSFTGGSGYTFGSGTRLTVV.

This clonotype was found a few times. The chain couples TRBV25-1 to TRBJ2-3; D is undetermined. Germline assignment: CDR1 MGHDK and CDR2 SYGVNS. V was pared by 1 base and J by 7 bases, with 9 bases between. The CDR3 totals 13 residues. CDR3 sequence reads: CASSEWGTYTQYF. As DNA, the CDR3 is TGTGCCAGCAGTGAATGGGGAACTTATACGCAGTATTTT. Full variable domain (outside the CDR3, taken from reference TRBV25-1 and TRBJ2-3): EADIYQTPRYLVIGTGKKITLECSQTMGHDKMYWYQQDPGMELHLIHYSYGVNSTEKGDLSSESTVSRIRTEHFPLTLESARPSHTSQYLCASSEWGTYTQYFGPGTRLTVL.